This TCR beta chain was retrieved from a study of blood T cell repertoires in COVID-19. Study as a whole: Material from acute and convalescent COVID-19 was sourced from the United States, Italy and Spain. The analysed material was cDNA or gDNA that came from T cells, B-cell-depleted T cells, or PBMCs.

Germline CDR1 and CDR2: SGDLS and YYNGEE. With V trimmed by 2 bases and J by 4 bases, 2 bases remained unmatched. This CDR3 contains 14 residues. Source study methods: Reference gene primer amplification in the assay estimated nucleated cell counts. Data came from immunoSEQ multiplex PCR; TCRdb stores just in-frame clones and leaves some out. For V, J and clone size, that table is used; D and trimming come from the DNA. Of 250,000 to 350,000 clones in the sample, around 82% were seen once. The chain joins TRBV9 to TRBJ2-3; TRBD2 aligns across 9 bases. The material sequenced was peripheral blood. The receptor comes from a woman between 45 and 65 years old with acute or convalescent COVID-19. The CDR3 DNA follows: TGTGCCAGCAGCGTCGGCGGGAGGGCAGATACGCAGTATTTT. Protein sequence: CASSVGGRADTQYF.